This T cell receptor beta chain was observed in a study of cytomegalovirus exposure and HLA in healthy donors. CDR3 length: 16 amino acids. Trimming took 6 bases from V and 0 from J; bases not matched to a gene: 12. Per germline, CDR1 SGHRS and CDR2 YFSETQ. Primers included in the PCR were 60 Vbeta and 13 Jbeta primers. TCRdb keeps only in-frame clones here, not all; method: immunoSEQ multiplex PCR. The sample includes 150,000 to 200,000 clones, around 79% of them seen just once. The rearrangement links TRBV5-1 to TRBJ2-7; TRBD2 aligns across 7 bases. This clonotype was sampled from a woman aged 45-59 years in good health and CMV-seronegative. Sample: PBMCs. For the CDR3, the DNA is TGCGCCAGCAAACCCATAGCGGGCCAATACTCCTACGAGCAGTACTTC. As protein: CASKPIAGQYSYEQYF.